Listed here are 5 T cell receptor beta chains from one sample, sequenced in a study of cytomegalovirus exposure and HLA in healthy donors. The PCR employed 60 Vbeta primers together with 13 Jbeta primers. Assay used: immunoSEQ multiplex PCR; TCRdb lists only in-frame clones, some missing. The sample contains about 110,000 clones, roughly 80% of which appear only once. Sequencing input: PBMCs. Source of these receptors: a man aged 25-45 years in good health and CMV-seropositive.

The chain joins TRBV10-2 to TRBJ2-5; D is possibly TRBD2 (5 bases). The V and J ends lost 7 bases and 5 bases respectively, with 17 bases between them. The CDR3 loop spans 14 amino acids. CDR1 WSHSY and CDR2 SAAADI come from the germline V gene. CDR3 region: CASTQITRGETQYF. DNA of the CDR3: TGCGCCAGCACCCAAATTACTAGAGGGGAGACCCAGTACTTC.

The chain joins TRBV5-5 to TRBJ1-6; D might be TRBD1 (5 bases). The CDR3 spans 15 residues. V lost 3 bases, J lost 6 bases, and 13 bases lay in between. The germline gives CDR1 SGHKS, CDR2 YYEKEE (reference sequence). DNA of the CDR3: TGTGCCAGCAGCTCCGAGAAGGACACTAATTCACCCCTCCACTTT. It encodes CASSSEKDTNSPLHF.

V and J are TRBV11-2 and TRBJ2-3, with D perhaps TRBD2 (7 bases). CDR1 is SGHAT, CDR2 FQNNGV, per germline. The CDR3 runs 15 residues. V lost 2 bases, J lost 4 bases, and 13 bases lay in between. This CDR3 is CASSLWGGAADTQYF. For the CDR3, the DNA is TGTGCCAGCAGCTTATGGGGGGGGGCGGCAGATACGCAGTATTTT.

The gene calls are TRBV25-1 and TRBJ1-6; D is unclear. The V and J ends lost 1 base and 13 bases respectively, with 14 bases between them. Germline-derived CDR1 and CDR2 are MGHDK and SYGVNS. CDR3 size: 14 residues. The CDR3 protein is CASSESGPSGPLHF. As DNA, the CDR3 is TGTGCCAGCAGTGAATCCGGCCCATCCGGGCCCCTCCACTTT.

The rearrangement uses TRBV9 and TRBJ2-2; no definite D call. Trimming removed 5 bases from V and 5 bases from J, with 10 bases in between. The CDR3 contains 13 residues. Per germline, CDR1 SGDLS and CDR2 YYNGEE. CDR3 nucleotide sequence: TGTGCCAGCAGAGTATGGGCTACCGGGGAGCTGTTTTTT. It yields the protein CASRVWATGELFF. Combining the CDR3 with reference TRBV9 and TRBJ2-2 gives the whole variable domain DSGVTQTPKHLITATGQRVTLRCSPRSGDLSVYWYQQSLDQGLQFLIQYYNGEERAKGNILERFSAQQFPDLHSELNLSSLELGDSALYFCASRVWATGELFFGEGSRLTVL.